The 4 T cell receptor beta chains presented below share a single source sample, sequenced in a study of beta chain features in type 1 diabetes. Expressed TCRB transcripts were sequenced after all isolated RNA was converted to cDNA. The protocol was immunoSEQ multiplex PCR, while the TCRdb copy is restricted to in-frame clones and leaves out a portion. Seen here are 390,000 or so clones, about 15% observed once, and the top ten hold approximately 0.035%. The sequencing input was naive CD4+ T cells from blood. The receptor source for this set is a man aged 25-40 years in good health.

There are a few counts of this clone. V and J are TRBV7-8 and TRBJ2-5; 7 nucleotides line up with TRBD2. Germline V gene sequence: CDR1 SGHVS, CDR2 FQNEAQ. The CDR3 runs to 18 residues. Trimming took 4 bases from V and 1 from J; bases not matched to a gene: 15. CDR3 in amino acids: CASSSYTLTGRRQETQYF. The DNA of the CDR3 is TGTGCCAGCAGCTCATATACCCTCACCGGGAGGCGCCAAGAGACCCAGTACTTC. The entire variable domain, with the rest obtained from reference TRBV7-8 and TRBJ2-5, is as follows: GAGVSQSPRYKVAKRGQDVALRCDPISGHVSLFWYQQALGQGPEFLTYFQNEAQLDKSGLPSDRFFAERPEGSVSTLKIQRTQQEDSAVYLCASSSYTLTGRRQETQYFGPGTRLLVL.

The rearrangement uses TRBV7-9 and TRBJ1-4; 7 nucleotides match TRBD1. The V gene's germline CDR1 is SEHNR and CDR2 FQNEAQ (reference sequence). This CDR3 has 14 amino acids. The V gene end was trimmed by 5 bases and the J gene end by 5 bases; junction bases not matched to a gene: 5. The chain's CDR3 is CASSQDRVNEKLFF. The CDR3 DNA sequence: TGTGCCAGCAGCCAAGACAGGGTCAATGAAAAACTGTTTTTT.

This rearrangement joins TRBV4-1 to TRBJ1-2; D possibly corresponds to TRBD1 (5 bases). CDR1 MGHRA and CDR2 YSYEKL come from the germline V gene. The V gene lost 2 bases and the J gene lost 2 bases, with 12 bases spanning the gap. The CDR3 loop spans 15 amino acids. The CDR3 loop is CASSQPRQGNYGYTF. The CDR3 coding sequence is TGCGCCAGCAGCCAACCTAGGCAGGGCAACTATGGCTACACCTTC.

This clone turned up a few times. This rearrangement joins TRBV11-3 to TRBJ2-3; D unresolved. The germline gives CDR1 SGHNT, CDR2 YENEEA. V was shortened by 2 bases and J by 2 bases, with 8 bases between the two germline ends. The CDR3 is 14 residues long. CDR3 nucleotide sequence: TGTGCCAGCAGCTTATTTAGGAACACAGATACGCAGTATTTT. Its translation is CASSLFRNTDTQYF.